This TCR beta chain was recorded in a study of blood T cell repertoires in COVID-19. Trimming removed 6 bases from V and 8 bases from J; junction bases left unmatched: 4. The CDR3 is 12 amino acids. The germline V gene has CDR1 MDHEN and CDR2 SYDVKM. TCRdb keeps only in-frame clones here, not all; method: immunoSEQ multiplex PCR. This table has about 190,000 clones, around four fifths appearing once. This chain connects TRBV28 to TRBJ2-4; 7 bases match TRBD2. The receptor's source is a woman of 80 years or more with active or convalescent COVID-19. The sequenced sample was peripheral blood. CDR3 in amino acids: CASSPGGYIQYF. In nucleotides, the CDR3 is TGTGCCAGCAGCCCCGGGGGGTACATTCAGTACTTC.